This T cell receptor (beta chain) was sequenced for a study of blood T cell repertoires in COVID-19. Study-level information: Spain, Italy and the United States supplied samples that represented acute and convalescent COVID-19. T cells, B-cell-depleted T cells, or PBMCs provided the cDNA or gDNA that served as material.

Germline CDR1 is MGHRA and CDR2 is YSYEKL. V was cut by 4 bases and J by 2 bases, with 8 bases left in between. The CDR3 has 13 amino acids. As processed by the authors: The assay estimated nucleated cells by amplifying reference gene primers. Produced via immunoSEQ multiplex PCR; TCRdb's table is partial and in-frame only. The V and J calls and the clone size are those of that table, but D and trimming were determined from the DNA. The table has fewer than 400,000 clones, approximately 86% seen once. Sequencing input: peripheral blood. This rearrangement joins TRBV4-1 to TRBJ1-2; D unresolved. The sequence was collected from a human donor in a cohort sampled during active COVID-19. The CDR3 loop is CASSPPGNYGYTF. As DNA, the CDR3 is TGCGCCAGCAGCCCTCCCGGGAACTATGGCTACACCTTC.